Below, one T cell receptor beta chain is given with its context. Its binding antigen is unknown. Base qualities were left out, and no much larger clone turns up one base away. In total, fewer than 750 healthy bone marrow donors made up the cohort. All cohort members were sampled while nominally healthy, although unrecorded immune exposures were likely present. The donor was CMV seronegative and was included in the group of several hundred seronegative cohort members. A peripheral blood sample was collected from each donor, and TCR beta sequencing was performed on peripheral blood mononuclear cells. The Qiagen DNeasy Blood Extraction Kit was used to extract genomic DNA from the blood cell samples. The sample is drawn from a study of cytomegalovirus exposure and HLA in healthy donors (dated by TCRdb to 2016 to 2017). Looking at the study overall: In an earlier analysis of roughly 590 of the donors, under 300 Gb of sequence data and roughly 100 million unique TCR beta sequences from approximately 180 million T cells were reported. An earlier analysis of around 540 of the donors applied high-throughput TCR beta sequencing to assess whether each TCR beta V gene segment acted as functional or pseudogenic. The study profiled the T cell repertoires of around 700 subjects by immunosequencing and related them to cytomegalovirus serostatus. Rather than drawing on any new phenotypic data, the later analysis identified candidate immune exposures from TCR beta sequences and the way those sequences occurred across donors. Genome-wide SNP genotypes for about three fifths of the 666 donors were used in a later genetic analysis, which treated that subset as a discovery cohort. A later analysis re-examined previously published TCR beta repertoires from 610 or so donors and added high-resolution HLA genotyping to investigate patterns of TCR occurrence. Donor age, sex, ethnicity and CMV serostatus were collected together with the repertoire data. Four to six DR-DQ haplotypes were handled as single units for association and clustering, since linkage in the cohort was strong. Along with the roughly 610-subject first cohort, a separate validation cohort of approximately 110 different subjects was used. Among roughly 400 genotyped donors of the cohort, an average of around 240,000 unique TCR beta nucleotide sequences was sequenced per donor, of which about 18% were non-productive. HLA typing included class I and class II loci at four-digit resolution. Every discovery cohort repertoire had been produced on one sequencing platform. The study was designed to test whether signatures of past pathogen exposure could be identified by cataloging public T cell receptors. High-throughput TCR immunosequencing, statistical association of individual TCRs with disease status, and machine learning were combined to predict cytomegalovirus infection status. An early release covering 550 to 700 HLA-typed donors comprised 300 to 350 gigabases of sequencing data and about 90 million unique TCR sequences. Of the approximately 400 genotyped donors, about 84% fell in the genetic ancestry cluster associated with self-reported Caucasian donors. The number of donors typed differed by locus, with 629-630 for A, B, C, DRB1 and DQB1, over 500 for DQA1, nearly 610 for DPA1, and some 470 for DPB1.

Study-level results and caveats: Compared with the approximately 670-donor mean, donors in an Asian-associated ancestry cluster had fewer N-insertions in productive TCRs, according to a later genetic analysis. According to the authors, the approach could potentially be generalized to other disease states and immunological phenotypes. A further reported finding was that TCR beta sequences accurately predicted the HLA-A and HLA-B alleles for most subjects in the first cohort. Roughly 17 rarely observed V segments, including chromosome 9 orphons, were excluded from the earlier analysis of about 600 of the donors because counts were too low. Only TCR beta chains were sequenced in this cohort, and the absence of alpha or paired-chain data limited detectable features. The classifier was reported to diagnose cytomegalovirus status with high specificity and sensitivity in both the original cohort and the validation cohort. While some public TCRs were present in many individuals, most TCR sequences turned up only very rarely across donors. An association between a missense DCLRE1C variant and V-gene and J-gene trimming of TCR beta chains was found in a later genetic analysis and replicated in an independent cohort. A later analysis found that most CMV-associated TCR beta chains appeared HLA-restricted, with HLA associations seemingly driven largely by CMV exposure. A few of the identified cytomegalovirus-associated TCR beta chains were confirmed in vitro to be specific for cytomegalovirus antigens. The presence/absence analyses assumed that sequencing depth was roughly uniform across donors, and that assumption may not be true. A later analysis associated 15,000 to 20,000 TCR beta sequences with specific HLA alleles at a false discovery rate of 0.05. A total of some 180 TCR beta chains were listed by the study as associated with cytomegalovirus. Because some donors lacked HLA typing at each locus, the association tests relied only on the typed subset. When HLA alleles, especially DR and DQ, strongly co-occurred, TCR associations were difficult to assign to individual alleles. According to a later analysis, parvovirus B19, influenza, CMV and Epstein-Barr virus appeared linked to several top co-occurrence clusters. Because the 87-base-pair reads could not distinguish some IMGT-functional V segments, including TRBV6-2 and TRBV6-3, those segments were excluded. Broadly in line with IMGT annotations, most TCR beta V segments showed up in productive rearrangements about 87% or about 30% of the time in an earlier analysis of some 590 of the donors. CMV serostatus was the only immune exposure information available for the cohort. Compared with equally common non-associated chains, HLA-associated TCR beta chains in a later analysis were more clonally expanded and had lower generation probabilities. In a later analysis, TCR association rates were found to vary across HLA loci, with the most associated TCRs seen for DRB1 alleles and the fewest for HLA-C alleles. A cluster of highly shared sequence variants was judged likely to be a technical artifact of the sequencing pipeline. Correlated functional status among segregating V segments might reflect linkage disequilibrium, but an unknown experimental factor could not be ruled out.

Libraries were made using the immunoSEQ multiplex PCR assay. A mixture of 60 forward primers for TCR Vbeta segments and 13 reverse primers for TCR Jbeta segments was used in the multiplex PCR. The CDR3 region of rearranged TCR beta genes was amplified from genomic DNA by a multiplex PCR assay. Amplified TCR beta libraries were sequenced as 87-base-pair reads on the Illumina HiSeq System. In the paper's pipeline: In a later analysis, tens of millions of unique TCR beta chains were counted across the 690 or so repertoires, and roughly 11 million of these chains were shared by at least two donors. A nearest-neighbor algorithm error-corrected the raw reads and collapsed the reads into unique sequences, merging closely related sequences to remove PCR and sequencing errors. Alignment of CDR3 sequences to IMGT reference sequences was used to assign V, D and J gene segments. For a sequence to be retained, a match of at least six nucleotides to both a V gene segment and a J gene segment was required. A rearrangement counted as productive if the CDR3 had no stop codons and remained in frame with V and J, and every other rearrangement counted as non-productive. Following IMGT convention, CDR3 was defined as the stretch from the second conserved V-encoded cysteine up to the conserved J-encoded phenylalanine. The earlier analysis of some 580 of the donors excluded any sequence lacking an unambiguous match to a single V gene segment. In an earlier analysis of a few hundred of the donors, V segments were called functional above 56.7% productive rearrangements and were called segregating when the between-donor standard deviation exceeded 5%. A statistical classification framework was developed to diagnose cytomegalovirus status using the catalog of TCR beta chain sequences. In a later analysis, V and J genes were assigned by comparing TCR nucleotide sequences against IMGT/GENE-DB human TR gene sequences. The TCRdist pipeline was used in a later analysis to assign CDR3 sequences and most-parsimonious VDJ recombination scenarios. In a later analysis, each TCR beta chain was defined by its CDR3 amino acid sequence together with its V-gene family, and reads lacking a unique V-gene family were excluded. As a way to deal with suspected cross-contamination and a sequencing artifact, a later analysis dropped 592 nucleotide sequences that were highly shared and had low generation probability. In a later analysis, a clonal expansion index for each public chain was calculated from normalized within-repertoire ranks of inferred template counts. In a later analysis, generation probabilities were computed with a VDJ recombination model fitted to out-of-frame rearrangements, and the resulting probabilities were checked against IGoR. Hypergeometric tests were used in a later analysis to score TCR-TCR, TCR-HLA and TCR-CMV co-occurrence, with a repertoire-size bias correction applied to the TCR pairs. To estimate false discovery rates, a later analysis permuted the HLA or CMV assignments 20 times. In a later analysis, co-occurring TCRs were grouped with DBSCAN, and TCRdist sequence similarity was added when clustering was performed within HLA-allele-positive subsets. Co-occurrence clustering excluded repertoires with fewer than 30,000 or more than 120,000 public chains, plus five with anomalous nucleotide sharing. TCRdb retrieved this table from immuneACCESS and kept in-frame rearrangements only. Not all clones are present; in checked studies, unresolved V genes account for under half, and no reason is known for the remainder. V and J calls and clone size come straight from that table; D and trimming were deduced from the DNA. The table for this sample lists 85,000 to 130,000 clones; around three quarters of them were counted only once. The top ten clonotypes cover 0.79% of the sample.

The CDR3 runs 13 residues from the cysteine to the phenylalanine. Just CDR3 DNA is preserved here, 39 bases in frame from base 1. Sequences MDHEN (CDR1) and SYDVKM (CDR2) are obtained from the germline V gene. The germline ends are 12 bases apart after V is trimmed by 6 bases and J by 6 bases. The receptor was isolated from a boy aged 5-17 years in good health and CMV-seronegative. The chain joins TRBV28 to TRBJ1-5, with no reliable assignment of the D segment. Sample: PBMCs. The sequenced DNA is TGTGCCAGCAGGACCGGGAGTGGTCAGCCCCAGCATTTT. Its protein product is CASRTGSGQPQHF. Supplemented by the reference TRBV28 and TRBJ1-5 proteins around the CDR3, the complete variable domain is DVKVTQSSRYLVKRTGEKVFLECVQDMDHENMFWYRQDPGLGLRLIYFSYDVKMKEKGDIPEGYSVSREKKERFSLILESASTNQTSMYLCASRTGSGQPQHFGDGTRLSIL.